This is a list of T cell receptor beta chains from one sample in a study of vaccination and CD4 T cells after COVID-19. No antigen has been identified for these receptors. TCRdb itself ran the PCR reads through MiXCR, one entry per CDR3 protein. In the table there are nearly 15,000 distinct CDR3 sequences, 48% of which are singletons. The sequencing sample was made of CD4+ T cells from blood, cultured in vitro. The receptors derive from a human donor who had recovered from COVID-19. The CDR3 runs from the conserved cysteine through the conserved F or W. A D gene is named only where the DNA matches it firmly. The size of a clone is reported for some rows only, either as once, few or many, or as a class for expanded clones.

D gene: .
J gene: TRBJ2-7
clone size: .
V gene: TRBV6-1
CDR3 DNA: TGTGCCAGCAGTCGTCATCCGGGGATTTTC
CDR3 protein: CASSRHPGIF

D gene: TRBD2
J gene: TRBJ2-2
clone size: large
V gene: TRBV7-2
CDR3 DNA: TGTGCCAGCAGCAAGACTAGCGGGAGAGTAACCGGGGAGCTGTTTTTT
CDR3 protein: CASSKTSGRVTGELFF

D gene: .
J gene: TRBJ2-3
clone size: once
V gene: TRBV5-4
CDR3 DNA: TGTGCCAGCAGCCTAAGTGGGGCGGTAACAGATACGCAGTATTTT
CDR3 protein: CASSLSGAVTDTQYF

D gene: .
J gene: TRBJ1-1
clone size: .
V gene: TRBV5-1
CDR3 DNA: TGCGCCAGCAGCCGGGACAACACTGAAGCTTTCTTT
CDR3 protein: CASSRDNTEAFF

D gene: .
J gene: TRBJ1-1
clone size: few
V gene: TRBV7-9
CDR3 DNA: TGTGCCAGCAGCCCCGTGGAAGGTGCGAACACTGAAGCTTTCTTT
CDR3 protein: CASSPVEGANTEAFF

D gene: .
J gene: TRBJ2-2
clone size: .
V gene: TRBV6-1
CDR3 DNA: TGTGCCGGGAAAGCCCCCCGAGACACCGGGGAGCTGTTTTTT
CDR3 protein: CAGKAPRDTGELFF

D gene: .
J gene: TRBJ1-5
clone size: few
V gene: TRBV23-1
CDR3 DNA: TGCGCCAGCAGTCATTCGGAGGGATGGAAGCCCCAGCATTTT
CDR3 protein: CASSHSEGWKPQHF

D gene: .
J gene: TRBJ1-5
clone size: .
V gene: TRBV6-5
CDR3 DNA: TGTGCCAGCAGTTACTCTGGGGGAGGCAATCAGCCCCAGCATTTT
CDR3 protein: CASSYSGGGNQPQHF

D gene: .
J gene: TRBJ1-6
clone size: .
V gene: TRBV4-2
CDR3 DNA: TGTGCCAGCAGCCGAGCAGCCGGGACGGATAATTCACCCCTCCACTTT
CDR3 protein: CASSRAAGTDNSPLHF

D gene: .
J gene: TRBJ2-3
clone size: few
V gene: TRBV10-2
CDR3 DNA: TGCGCCAGCCACCCCCCCATCGGGGACACAGATACGCAGTATTTT
CDR3 protein: CASHPPIGDTDTQYF

D gene: TRBD1
J gene: TRBJ1-2
clone size: few
V gene: TRBV7-2
CDR3 DNA: TGTGCCAGCAGCTCCCAGACAGGGGGGGGTTATGGCTACACCTTC
CDR3 protein: CASSSQTGGGYGYTF

D gene: .
J gene: TRBJ1-5
clone size: .
V gene: TRBV28
CDR3 DNA: TGTGCCAGCAGTTTATACCAGGCGGATCAGCCCCAGCATTTT
CDR3 protein: CASSLYQADQPQHF

D gene: .
J gene: TRBJ2-2
clone size: few
V gene: TRBV6-2/TRBV6-3
CDR3 DNA: TGTGCCAGCAGTTACTCGGGGAGAGGGAACACCGGGGAGCTGTTTTTT
CDR3 protein: CASSYSGRGNTGELFF

D gene: TRBD1
J gene: TRBJ2-7
clone size: .
V gene: TRBV6-5
CDR3 DNA: TGTGCCAGCAGTTACGCGACAGGGGGCGTGATCTACGAGCAGTACTTC
CDR3 protein: CASSYATGGVIYEQYF

D gene: TRBD1
J gene: TRBJ2-7
clone size: few
V gene: TRBV24-1
CDR3 DNA: TGTGCCACCAGTGACCTCGACAGGGACCCCCCCCACGAGCAGTACTTC
CDR3 protein: CATSDLDRDPPHEQYF

D gene: .
J gene: TRBJ1-3
clone size: once
V gene: TRBV7-9
CDR3 DNA: TGTGCCAGCAGCTTAGCGCGGGGCAGGAGCCATTACTCTGGAAACACCATATATTTT
CDR3 protein: CASSLARGRSHYSGNTIYF

D gene: .
J gene: TRBJ2-1
clone size: medium-sized
V gene: TRBV19
CDR3 DNA: TGTGCCAGTAGTAGGAGGGGCAGCGGAGGGGACAGAGACAATGAGCAGTTCTTC
CDR3 protein: CASSRRGSGGDRDNEQFF

D gene: TRBD1
J gene: TRBJ2-3
clone size: .
V gene: TRBV4-2
CDR3 DNA: TGTGCCAGCAGCCGGGAGACCAGGACAGGGGGTGACACAGATACGCAGTATTTT
CDR3 protein: CASSRETRTGGDTDTQYF

D gene: TRBD1
J gene: TRBJ2-5
clone size: .
V gene: TRBV20-1
CDR3 DNA: TGCAGTGCTAGAGCCGGGACAGCCCAAGAGACCCAGTACTTC
CDR3 protein: CSARAGTAQETQYF

D gene: .
J gene: TRBJ1-5
clone size: .
V gene: TRBV7-2
CDR3 DNA: TGTGCCAGCAGCATTCGCGGCGATCAGCCCCAGCATTTT
CDR3 protein: CASSIRGDQPQHF

D gene: .
J gene: TRBJ1-2
clone size: once
V gene: TRBV6-2/TRBV6-3
CDR3 DNA: TGTGCCAGCAGAGCGCAGCACTATGGCTACACCTTC
CDR3 protein: CASRAQHYGYTF

D gene: .
J gene: TRBJ2-1
clone size: .
V gene: TRBV30
CDR3 DNA: TGTGCCGGGGAGGGGGGGAGTGAGCAGTTCTTC
CDR3 protein: CAGEGGSEQFF

D gene: TRBD1
J gene: TRBJ1-5
clone size: .
V gene: TRBV19
CDR3 DNA: TGTGCCAGTAGCTTAGGACAGGCTGCCTATAGCAATCAGCCCCAGCATTTT
CDR3 protein: CASSLGQAAYSNQPQHF

D gene: .
J gene: TRBJ2-1
clone size: once
V gene: TRBV29-1
CDR3 DNA: TGCAGCGCCCTGGGGTACAGGAGCTACAATGAGCAGTTCTTC
CDR3 protein: CSALGYRSYNEQFF

D gene: TRBD1
J gene: TRBJ2-3
clone size: .
V gene: TRBV6-1
CDR3 DNA: TGTGCCAGCAGTGCAGGGGGAATACGGCGCACAGATACGCAGTATTTT
CDR3 protein: CASSAGGIRRTDTQYF

D gene: TRBD2
J gene: TRBJ2-5
clone size: few
V gene: TRBV7-2
CDR3 DNA: TGTGCCAGCAGCCAGACTAGCGGGGGGGACCAAGAGACCCAGTACTTC
CDR3 protein: CASSQTSGGDQETQYF

D gene: TRBD2
J gene: TRBJ2-3
clone size: .
V gene: TRBV7-2
CDR3 DNA: TGTGCCAGCAGCTCTAAACTGACGGGACTAGCGGGAGGCACAGATACGCAGTATTTT
CDR3 protein: CASSSKLTGLAGGTDTQYF

D gene: .
J gene: TRBJ1-1
clone size: .
V gene: TRBV7-9
CDR3 DNA: TGTGCCAGCAGCGCCCAGACAGTGCGAGCTTTCTTT
CDR3 protein: CASSAQTVRAFF

D gene: .
J gene: TRBJ1-5
clone size: few
V gene: TRBV2
CDR3 DNA: TGTGCCAGCAGTGAAGCGCGGGGAGTCAGGGAGTTTCAGCCCCAGCATTTT
CDR3 protein: CASSEARGVREFQPQHF

D gene: .
J gene: TRBJ2-2
clone size: .
V gene: TRBV7-6
CDR3 DNA: TGTGCCAGCAGCTTAGCCGGGGCGGGGAGCACCGGGGAGCTGTTTTTT
CDR3 protein: CASSLAGAGSTGELFF

D gene: .
J gene: TRBJ1-1
clone size: .
V gene: TRBV5-1
CDR3 DNA: TGCGCCAGCAGCAGAGGGGGGGACACTGAAGCTTTCTTT
CDR3 protein: CASSRGGDTEAFF

D gene: .
J gene: TRBJ2-7
clone size: .
V gene: TRBV7-2
CDR3 DNA: TGTGCCAGCAGCTCCCCTCCGGTTCCCGAGCAGTACTTC
CDR3 protein: CASSSPPVPEQYF

D gene: .
J gene: TRBJ2-7
clone size: .
V gene: TRBV7-9
CDR3 DNA: TGTGCCAGCAGCTTAGGCCCGACAGAGCAGTACTTC
CDR3 protein: CASSLGPTEQYF

D gene: .
J gene: TRBJ1-5
clone size: .
V gene: TRBV19
CDR3 DNA: TGTGCCAGTATCTCTCGCGGGGTCACTCAGCCCCAGCATTTT
CDR3 protein: CASISRGVTQPQHF

D gene: .
J gene: TRBJ1-1
clone size: .
V gene: TRBV20-1
CDR3 DNA: TGCAGTGCTAGCGGTGGGGCGAACACTGAAGCTTTCTTT
CDR3 protein: CSASGGANTEAFF

D gene: .
J gene: TRBJ1-3
clone size: .
V gene: TRBV7-2
CDR3 DNA: TGTGCCAGCAGCTTAGGTTACTCTGGAAACACCATATATTTT
CDR3 protein: CASSLGYSGNTIYF

D gene: .
J gene: TRBJ2-7
clone size: .
V gene: TRBV20-1
CDR3 DNA: TGCAGTGCTAGGTCTCCGGGGCAGAGAGGGTCCTACGAGCAGTACTTC
CDR3 protein: CSARSPGQRGSYEQYF

D gene: TRBD2
J gene: TRBJ2-3
clone size: .
V gene: TRBV20-1
CDR3 DNA: TGCAGTGCTAGGGTATTGGGTCTAGCGGGGGGATCTGATACGCAGTATTTT
CDR3 protein: CSARVLGLAGGSDTQYF

D gene: .
J gene: TRBJ1-2
clone size: .
V gene: TRBV21-1
CDR3 DNA: TGTGCCAGCAGCAGTTGGACAGGCTACACCTTC
CDR3 protein: CASSSWTGYTF

D gene: .
J gene: TRBJ1-5
clone size: .
V gene: TRBV4-2
CDR3 DNA: TGTGCCAGCAGCCCAGGTCCTAGCAATCAGCCCCAGCATTTT
CDR3 protein: CASSPGPSNQPQHF

D gene: TRBD1
J gene: TRBJ2-4
clone size: few
V gene: TRBV20-1
CDR3 DNA: TGCAGTGCTAGATGGACAGGGGGGATCAACATTCAGTACTTC
CDR3 protein: CSARWTGGINIQYF

D gene: .
J gene: TRBJ1-4
clone size: .
V gene: TRBV20-1
CDR3 DNA: TGCAGTGCTAGAGAGTCAGGGACGGAAAAACTGTTTTTT
CDR3 protein: CSARESGTEKLFF

D gene: .
J gene: TRBJ2-3
clone size: .
V gene: TRBV19
CDR3 DNA: TGTGCCACACGGCTGGGGGATACGCAGTATTTT
CDR3 protein: CATRLGDTQYF